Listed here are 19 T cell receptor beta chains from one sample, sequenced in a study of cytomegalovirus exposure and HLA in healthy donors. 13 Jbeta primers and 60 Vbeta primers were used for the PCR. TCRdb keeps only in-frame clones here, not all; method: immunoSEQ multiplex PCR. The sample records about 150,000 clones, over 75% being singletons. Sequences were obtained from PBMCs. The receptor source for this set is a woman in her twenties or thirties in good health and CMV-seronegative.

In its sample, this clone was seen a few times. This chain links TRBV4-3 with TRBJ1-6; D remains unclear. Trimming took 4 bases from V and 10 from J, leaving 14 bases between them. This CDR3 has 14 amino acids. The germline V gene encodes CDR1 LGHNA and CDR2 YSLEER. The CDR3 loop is CASSPGDSASPLHF. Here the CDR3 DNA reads TGCGCCAGCAGCCCCGGGGATTCCGCCTCACCCCTCCACTTT.

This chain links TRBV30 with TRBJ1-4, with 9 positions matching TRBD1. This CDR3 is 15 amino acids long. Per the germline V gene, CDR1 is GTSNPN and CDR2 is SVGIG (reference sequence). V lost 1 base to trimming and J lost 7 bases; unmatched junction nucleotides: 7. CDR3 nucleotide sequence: TGTGCCTGGAGTGCCAAACAGGGGGCGGGTGAAAAACTGTTTTTT. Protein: CAWSAKQGAGEKLFF.

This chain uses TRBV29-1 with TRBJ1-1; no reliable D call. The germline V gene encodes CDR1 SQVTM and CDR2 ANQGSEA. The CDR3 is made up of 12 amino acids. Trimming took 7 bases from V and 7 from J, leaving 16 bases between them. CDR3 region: CSATYRSCEAFF. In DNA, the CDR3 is TGCAGCGCTACTTATCGGTCCTGTGAAGCTTTCTTT.

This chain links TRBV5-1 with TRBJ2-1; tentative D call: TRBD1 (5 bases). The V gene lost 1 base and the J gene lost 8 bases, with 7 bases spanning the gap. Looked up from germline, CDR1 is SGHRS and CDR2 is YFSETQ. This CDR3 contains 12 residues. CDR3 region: CASSLRGYEQFF. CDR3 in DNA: TGCGCCAGCAGCTTGAGGGGCTATGAGCAGTTCTTC.

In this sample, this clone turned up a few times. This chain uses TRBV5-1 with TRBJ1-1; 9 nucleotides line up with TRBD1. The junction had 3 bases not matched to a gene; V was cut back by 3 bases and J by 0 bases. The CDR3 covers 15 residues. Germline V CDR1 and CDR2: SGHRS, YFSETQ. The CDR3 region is CASSSGQGMNTEAFF. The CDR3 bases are TGCGCCAGCAGCTCTGGACAGGGGATGAACACTGAAGCTTTCTTT. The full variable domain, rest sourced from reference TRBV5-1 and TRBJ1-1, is KAGVTQTPRYLIKTRGQQVTLSCSPISGHRSVSWYQQTPGQGLQFLFEYFSETQRNKGNFPGRFSGRQFSNSRSEMNVSTLELGDSALYLCASSSGQGMNTEAFFGQGTRLTVV.

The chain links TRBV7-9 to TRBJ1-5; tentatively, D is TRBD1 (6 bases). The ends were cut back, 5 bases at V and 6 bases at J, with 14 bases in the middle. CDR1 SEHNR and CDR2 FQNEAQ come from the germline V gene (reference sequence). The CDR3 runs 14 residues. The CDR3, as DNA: TGTGCCAGCAGCAAAACAGGGTCCGGTCAGCCCCAGCATTTT. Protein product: CASSKTGSGQPQHF.

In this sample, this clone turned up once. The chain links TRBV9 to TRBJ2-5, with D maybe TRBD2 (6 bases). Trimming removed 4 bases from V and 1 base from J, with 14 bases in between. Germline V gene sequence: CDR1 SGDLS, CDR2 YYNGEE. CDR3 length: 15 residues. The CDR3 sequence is CASSLAGLIQETQYF. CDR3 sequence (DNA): TGTGCCAGCAGCTTGGCGGGGCTAATCCAAGAGACCCAGTACTTC. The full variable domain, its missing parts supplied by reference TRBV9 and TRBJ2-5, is DSGVTQTPKHLITATGQRVTLRCSPRSGDLSVYWYQQSLDQGLQFLIQYYNGEERAKGNILERFSAQQFPDLHSELNLSSLELGDSALYFCASSLAGLIQETQYFGPGTRLLVL.

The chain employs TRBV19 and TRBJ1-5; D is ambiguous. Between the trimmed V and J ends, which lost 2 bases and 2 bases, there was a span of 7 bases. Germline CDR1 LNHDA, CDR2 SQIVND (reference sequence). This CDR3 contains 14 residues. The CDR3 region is CASSITSRNQPQHF. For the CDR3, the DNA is TGTGCCAGTAGTATAACGAGCCGCAATCAGCCCCAGCATTTT.

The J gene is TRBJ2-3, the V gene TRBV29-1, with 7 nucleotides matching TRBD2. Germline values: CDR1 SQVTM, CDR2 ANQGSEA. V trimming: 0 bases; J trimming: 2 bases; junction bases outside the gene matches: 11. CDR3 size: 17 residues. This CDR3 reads CSVEDRRASGFTDTQYF. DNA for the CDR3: TGCAGCGTTGAAGATCGGCGAGCTAGCGGCTTCACAGATACGCAGTATTTT.

Here the CDR3 DNA reads TGCGCCAGCAGCTTGACAGCGGGAGGACCTACAGATACGCAGTATTTT. Its protein is CASSLTAGGPTDTQYF. This sequence joins TRBV5-1 and TRBJ2-3; 9 bases map to TRBD2. The junction had 6 bases not matched to a gene; V was cut back by 1 base and J by 3 bases. The CDR3 has 16 residues. In germline, CDR1 is SGHRS, CDR2 YFSETQ.

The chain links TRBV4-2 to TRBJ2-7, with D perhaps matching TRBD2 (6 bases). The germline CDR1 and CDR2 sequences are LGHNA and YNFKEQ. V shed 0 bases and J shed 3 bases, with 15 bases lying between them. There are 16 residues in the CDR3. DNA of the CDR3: TGTGCCAGCAGCCAAGATCTAAGACTAGACCTCTACGAGCAGTACTTC. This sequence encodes CASSQDLRLDLYEQYF.

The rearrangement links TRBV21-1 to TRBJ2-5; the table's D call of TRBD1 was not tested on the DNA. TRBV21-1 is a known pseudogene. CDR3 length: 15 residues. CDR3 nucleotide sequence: TGTGCCAGCAGCAAAGGAGGACAGGGGCAAGAGACCCAGTACTTC. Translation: CASSKGGQGQETQYF.

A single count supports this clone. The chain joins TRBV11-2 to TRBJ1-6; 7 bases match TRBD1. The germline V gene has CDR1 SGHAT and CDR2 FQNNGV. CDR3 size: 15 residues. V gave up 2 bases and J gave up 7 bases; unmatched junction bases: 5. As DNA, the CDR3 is TGTGCCAGCAGCTTAAGACAGGGCGGGAATTCACCCCTCCACTTT. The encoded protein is CASSLRQGGNSPLHF. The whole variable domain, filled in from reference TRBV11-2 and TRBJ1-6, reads EAGVAQSPRYKIIEKRQSVAFWCNPISGHATLYWYQQILGQGPKLLIQFQNNGVVDDSQLPKDRFSAERLKGVDSTLKIQPAKLEDSAVYLCASSLRQGGNSPLHFGNGTRLTVT.

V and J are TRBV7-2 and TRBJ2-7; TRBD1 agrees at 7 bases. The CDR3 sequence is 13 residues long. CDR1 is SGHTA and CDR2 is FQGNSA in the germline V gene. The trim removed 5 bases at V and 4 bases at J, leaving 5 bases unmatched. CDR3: CASSRGQEYEQYF. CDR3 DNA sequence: TGTGCCAGCAGCCGTGGACAGGAGTACGAGCAGTACTTC.

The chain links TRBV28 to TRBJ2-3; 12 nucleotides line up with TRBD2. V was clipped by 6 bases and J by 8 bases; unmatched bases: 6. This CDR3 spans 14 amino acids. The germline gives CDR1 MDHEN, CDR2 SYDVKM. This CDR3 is CASSTLAGGGTQYF. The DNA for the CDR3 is TGTGCCAGCAGCACACTAGCGGGAGGAGGTACGCAGTATTTT.

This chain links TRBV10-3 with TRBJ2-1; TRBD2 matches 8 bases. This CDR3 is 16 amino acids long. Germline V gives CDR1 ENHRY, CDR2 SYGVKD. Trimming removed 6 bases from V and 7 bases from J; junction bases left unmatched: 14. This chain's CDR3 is CAISSSGLGGSNEQFF. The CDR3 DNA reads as TGTGCCATCAGCTCTTCGGGACTAGGTGGTAGTAATGAGCAGTTCTTC.

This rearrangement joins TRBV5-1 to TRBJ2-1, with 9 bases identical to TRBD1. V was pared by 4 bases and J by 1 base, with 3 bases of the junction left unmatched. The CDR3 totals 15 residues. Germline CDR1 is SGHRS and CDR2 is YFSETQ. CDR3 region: CASSPGTGSYNEQFF. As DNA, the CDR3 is TGCGCCAGCAGCCCCGGGACAGGGTCCTACAATGAGCAGTTCTTC.

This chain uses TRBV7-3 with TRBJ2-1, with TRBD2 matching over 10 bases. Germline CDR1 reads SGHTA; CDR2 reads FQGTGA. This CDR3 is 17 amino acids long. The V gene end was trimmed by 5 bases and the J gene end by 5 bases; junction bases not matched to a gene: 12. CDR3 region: CASSPTASLAGDNEQFF. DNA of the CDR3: TGTGCCAGCAGCCCTACGGCTAGCCTAGCGGGGGACAATGAGCAGTTCTTC.

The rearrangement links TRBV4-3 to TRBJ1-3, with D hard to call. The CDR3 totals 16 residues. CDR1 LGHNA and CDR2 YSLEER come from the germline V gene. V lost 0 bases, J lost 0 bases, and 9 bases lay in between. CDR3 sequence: CASSQEADVSGNTIYF. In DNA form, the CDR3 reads TGCGCCAGCAGCCAAGAAGCGGACGTCTCTGGAAACACCATATATTTT.